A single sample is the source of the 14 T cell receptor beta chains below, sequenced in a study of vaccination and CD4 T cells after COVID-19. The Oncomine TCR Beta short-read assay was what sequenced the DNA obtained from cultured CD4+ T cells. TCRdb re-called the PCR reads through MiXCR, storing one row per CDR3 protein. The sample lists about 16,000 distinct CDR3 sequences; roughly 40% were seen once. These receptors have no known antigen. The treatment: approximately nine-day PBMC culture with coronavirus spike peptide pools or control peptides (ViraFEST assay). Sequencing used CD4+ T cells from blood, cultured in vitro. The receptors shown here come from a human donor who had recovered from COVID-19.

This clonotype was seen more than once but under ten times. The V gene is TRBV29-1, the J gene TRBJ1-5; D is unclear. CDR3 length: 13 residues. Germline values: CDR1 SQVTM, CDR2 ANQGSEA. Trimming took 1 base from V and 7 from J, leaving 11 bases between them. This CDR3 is CSVEGSPGQPQHF. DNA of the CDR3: TGCAGCGTTGAAGGGTCTCCGGGCCAGCCCCAGCATTTT.

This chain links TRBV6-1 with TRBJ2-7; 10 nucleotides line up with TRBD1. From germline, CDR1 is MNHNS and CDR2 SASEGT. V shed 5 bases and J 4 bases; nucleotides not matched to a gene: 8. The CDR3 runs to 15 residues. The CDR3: CASSPGQGGPYEQYF. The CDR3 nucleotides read TGTGCCAGCAGTCCCGGACAGGGGGGTCCTTACGAGCAGTACTTC.

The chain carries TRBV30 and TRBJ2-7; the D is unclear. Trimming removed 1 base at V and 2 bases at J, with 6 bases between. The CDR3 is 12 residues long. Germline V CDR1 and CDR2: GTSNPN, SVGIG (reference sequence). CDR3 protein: CAWSASTYEQYF. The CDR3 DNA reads TGTGCCTGGAGTGCGTCTACCTACGAGCAGTACTTC.

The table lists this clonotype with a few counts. In DNA form, the CDR3 reads TGTGCCAGCAGGACCCTTTTGACAGATACGCAGTATTTT. It encodes CASRTLLTDTQYF. The chain uses TRBV27 and TRBJ2-3, with no clear D. The CDR3 is 13 amino acids. The germline gives CDR1 MNHEY, CDR2 SMNVEV (reference sequence). The V end lost 6 bases, the J end lost 3 bases, and 10 bases lay between the germline ends.

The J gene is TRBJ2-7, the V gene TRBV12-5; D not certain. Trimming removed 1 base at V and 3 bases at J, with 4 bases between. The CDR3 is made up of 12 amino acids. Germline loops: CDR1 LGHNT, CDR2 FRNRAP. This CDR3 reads CASGLGFYEQYF. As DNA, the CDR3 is TGTGCTAGTGGTTTGGGCTTCTACGAGCAGTACTTC.

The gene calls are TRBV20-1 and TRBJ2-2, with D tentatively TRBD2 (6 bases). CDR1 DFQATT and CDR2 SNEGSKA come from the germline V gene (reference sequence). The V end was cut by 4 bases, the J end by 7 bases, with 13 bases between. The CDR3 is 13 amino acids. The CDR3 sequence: CSATFQGGGELFF. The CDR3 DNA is TGCAGTGCTACATTTCAGGGAGGCGGGGAGCTGTTTTTT.

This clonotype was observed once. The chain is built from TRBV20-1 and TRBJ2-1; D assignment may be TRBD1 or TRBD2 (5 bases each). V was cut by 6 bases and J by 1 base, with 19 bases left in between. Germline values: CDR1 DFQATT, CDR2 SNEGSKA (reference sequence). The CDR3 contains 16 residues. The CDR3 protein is CSALTPSGPSYNEQFF. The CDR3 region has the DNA TGCAGTGCCCTAACCCCCTCGGGACCATCCTACAATGAGCAGTTCTTC.

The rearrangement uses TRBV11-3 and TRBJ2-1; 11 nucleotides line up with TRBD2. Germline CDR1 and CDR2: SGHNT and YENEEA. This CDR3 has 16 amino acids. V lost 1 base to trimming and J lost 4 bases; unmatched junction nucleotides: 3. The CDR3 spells CASSLGTSGRYNEQFF. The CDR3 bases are TGTGCCAGCAGCTTAGGGACTAGCGGGCGTTACAATGAGCAGTTCTTC.

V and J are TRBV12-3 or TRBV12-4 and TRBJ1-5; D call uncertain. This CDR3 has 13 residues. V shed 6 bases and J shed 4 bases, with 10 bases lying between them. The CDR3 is CASSVTGNQPQHF. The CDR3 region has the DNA TGTGCCAGCAGCGTAACTGGAAATCAGCCCCAGCATTTT.

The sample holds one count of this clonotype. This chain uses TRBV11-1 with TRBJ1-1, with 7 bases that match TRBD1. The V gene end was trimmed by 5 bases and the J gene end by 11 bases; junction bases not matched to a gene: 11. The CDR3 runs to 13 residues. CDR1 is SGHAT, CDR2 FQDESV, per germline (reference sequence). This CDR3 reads CASSRTGDRRAFF. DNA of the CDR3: TGTGCCAGCAGCAGGACAGGCGATCGGAGGGCTTTCTTT.

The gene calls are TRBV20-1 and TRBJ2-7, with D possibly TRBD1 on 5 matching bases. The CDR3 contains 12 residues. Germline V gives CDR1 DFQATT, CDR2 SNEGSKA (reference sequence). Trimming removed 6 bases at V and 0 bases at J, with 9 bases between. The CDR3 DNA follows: TGCAGTGCCACGGACACCTCCTACGAGCAGTACTTC. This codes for CSATDTSYEQYF.

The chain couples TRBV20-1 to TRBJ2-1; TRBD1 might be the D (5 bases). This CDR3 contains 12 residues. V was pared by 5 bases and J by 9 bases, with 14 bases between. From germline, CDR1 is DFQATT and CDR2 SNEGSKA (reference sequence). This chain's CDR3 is CSAENNRIEQFF. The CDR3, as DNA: TGCAGTGCTGAAAACAACAGGATTGAGCAGTTCTTC.

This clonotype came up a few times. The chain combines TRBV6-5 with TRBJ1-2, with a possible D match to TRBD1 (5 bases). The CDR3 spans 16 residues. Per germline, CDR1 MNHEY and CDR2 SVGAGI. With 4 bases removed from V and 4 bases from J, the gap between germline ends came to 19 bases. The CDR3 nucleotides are TGTGCCAGCAGTTCCCCCCGCCAAGGGCAGGGCTATGGCTACACCTTC. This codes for CASSSPRQGQGYGYTF.

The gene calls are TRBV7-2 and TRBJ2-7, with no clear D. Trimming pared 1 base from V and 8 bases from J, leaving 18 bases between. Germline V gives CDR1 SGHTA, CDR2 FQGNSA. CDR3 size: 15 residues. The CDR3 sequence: CASSLGSRPPRQQYF. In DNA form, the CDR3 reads TGTGCCAGCAGCTTAGGAAGTCGCCCACCTCGTCAGCAGTACTTC.